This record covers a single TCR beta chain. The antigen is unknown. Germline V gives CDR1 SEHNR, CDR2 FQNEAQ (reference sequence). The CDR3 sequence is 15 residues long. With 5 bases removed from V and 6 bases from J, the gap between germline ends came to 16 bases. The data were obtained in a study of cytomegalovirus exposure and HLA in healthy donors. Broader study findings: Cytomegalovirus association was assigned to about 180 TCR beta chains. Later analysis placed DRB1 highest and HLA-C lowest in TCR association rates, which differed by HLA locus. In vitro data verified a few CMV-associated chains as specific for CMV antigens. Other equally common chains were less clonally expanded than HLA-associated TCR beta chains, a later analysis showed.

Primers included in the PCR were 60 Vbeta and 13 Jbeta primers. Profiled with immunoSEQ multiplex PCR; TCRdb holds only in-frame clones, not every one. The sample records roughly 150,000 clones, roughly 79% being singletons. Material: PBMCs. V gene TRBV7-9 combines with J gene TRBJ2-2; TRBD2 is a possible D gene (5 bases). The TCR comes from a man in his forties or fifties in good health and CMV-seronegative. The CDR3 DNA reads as TGTGCCAGCAGCCCGGAGGTTGCAAGGCCCGGGGAGCTGTTTTTT. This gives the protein CASSPEVARPGELFF.